These 31 T cell receptor beta chains originate from one sample sequenced in a study of vaccination effects on CD4 cells after COVID-19. Sequencing was performed with immunoSEQ multiplex PCR; in TCRdb, only in-frame clones are kept and a portion is missing. Found here are roughly 50,000 clones, more than 70% of them singletons; the top ten hold 6%. ViraFEST expansion of antigen-specific CD4+ T cells with viral peptide pools preceded sequencing. Isolating CD4+ T cells followed around nine days of culture. Prior SARS-CoV-2 infection was absent in the vaccine recipients, as shown by negative nucleocapsid antibodies. Their antigens remain unidentified. The sequencing used CD4+ T cells from PBMCs cultured with HCoV-OC43 spike peptides, collected before COVID-19 vaccination. As to subset: HCoV-OC43 spike overlapping peptide pool stimulation. The receptors were gathered from a human donor who received a COVID-19 vaccine.

CDR3 nucleotides: TGTGCCATCAAGAGGAACACGAACACCGGGGAGCTGTTTTTT. Its protein product is CAIKRNTNTGELFF. This rearrangement joins TRBV6-5 to TRBJ2-2; no definite D call. The V and J ends lost 10 bases and 0 bases respectively, with 12 bases between them. Germline CDR1 MNHEY, CDR2 SVGAGI. The CDR3 is 14 residues long.

This chain uses TRBV7-2 with TRBJ1-5, with D tentatively TRBD1 (6 bases). Per germline, CDR1 SGHTA and CDR2 FQGNSA. V lost 5 bases, J lost 4 bases, and 15 bases lay in between. This CDR3 contains 15 residues. CDR3 coding DNA: TGTGCCAGCAGCCCCCGACAGGAACGGAATCAGCCCCAGCATTTT. It specifies CASSPRQERNQPQHF.

The genes are TRBV6-6 and TRBJ2-1; D may be TRBD1 or TRBD2 (5 bases each). The germline V gene has CDR1 MNHNY and CDR2 SVGAGI (reference sequence). CDR3 length: 12 residues. The V end was cut by 2 bases, the J end by 10 bases, with 9 bases between. For the CDR3, the DNA is TGTGCCAGCAGTTACGTCGGGGACGAGCAGTTCTTC. This translates into CASSYVGDEQFF.

As DNA, the CDR3 is TGTGCCAGCAGCTTAGTAAGACAGTGGAACACTGAAGCTTTCTTT. Protein: CASSLVRQWNTEAFF. J is TRBJ1-1 and V is TRBV7-2; TRBD1 might be the D (5 bases). The CDR3 has 15 residues. V shed 1 base and J shed 1 base, with 10 bases lying between them. Germline loops: CDR1 SGHTA, CDR2 FQGNSA.

The sample holds a few counts of this clone. The gene calls are TRBV6-5 and TRBJ1-2; D not certain. Trimming shortened V by 3 bases and J by 1 base, and 3 bases separated the two germline ends. The CDR3 runs to 12 residues. Germline CDR1 and CDR2: MNHEY and SVGAGI. The CDR3 loop reads CASSYNNYGYTF. CDR3 coding DNA: TGTGCCAGCAGTTATAATAACTATGGCTACACCTTC.

The chain recombines TRBV18 with TRBJ2-6, with D unresolved. V was cut by 0 bases and J by 0 bases, with 6 bases left in between. The CDR3 has 16 residues. Germline assignment: CDR1 KGHSH and CDR2 LQKENI. The CDR3 reads CASSPPNLSGANVLTF. The DNA of the CDR3 is TGTGCCAGCTCACCACCGAACCTCTCTGGGGCCAACGTCCTGACTTTC.

This clone has a handful of counts. This chain connects TRBV7-3 to TRBJ1-2, with D tentatively TRBD1 (6 bases). The CDR3 is made up of 13 amino acids. Germline CDR1 reads SGHTA; CDR2 reads FQGTGA. The V and J ends lost 3 bases and 8 bases respectively, with 13 bases between them. CDR3 protein: CASSFQGSEGYTF. The CDR3 nucleotides are TGTGCCAGCAGCTTTCAGGGGTCGGAAGGCTACACCTTC.

The V and J genes are TRBV28 and TRBJ1-5; possible D gene TRBD1, 6 bases. The CDR3 totals 13 residues. Germline values: CDR1 MDHEN, CDR2 SYDVKM. Trimming pared 10 bases from V and 4 bases from J, leaving 14 bases between. DNA of the CDR3: TGTGCCACCACATGGACAGCTAATCAGCCCCAGCATTTT. This sequence encodes CATTWTANQPQHF.

This clone turned up a few times. This chain connects TRBV10-3 to TRBJ1-2; 8 nucleotides agree with TRBD1. Per germline, CDR1 ENHRY and CDR2 SYGVKD. The CDR3 spans 13 residues. J was trimmed by 4 bases and V by 4 bases; bases with no gene match: 2. CDR3 DNA: TGTGCCATCAGTGTGACAGGGGCCTATGGCTACACCTTC. It encodes CAISVTGAYGYTF.

The chain is built from TRBV12-3 or TRBV12-4 and TRBJ2-1; a possible D gene is TRBD2 (5 bases). CDR3 length: 13 residues. The germline V and J ends were trimmed by 2 bases and 10 bases, with 12 bases remaining between them. CDR3 region: CASSLKTIHEQFF. The CDR3 nucleotides are TGTGCCAGCAGTTTAAAGACTATCCACGAGCAGTTCTTC.

The chain recombines TRBV7-6 with TRBJ1-2; 7 bases align to TRBD1. J gave up 3 bases and V 5 bases, and 15 bases lay outside the gene matches. Germline V lookup: CDR1 SGHVS, CDR2 FNYEAQ. There are 17 residues in the CDR3. CDR3 amino acids: CASSPGTVSGVDYGYTF. The CDR3 DNA reads TGTGCCAGCAGCCCAGGGACAGTCTCGGGTGTGGACTATGGCTACACCTTC.

This clone was detected once. The CDR3 coding sequence is TGTGCCAGCAGCGGATCGAGAGGGCCGAGGGGAGAGACCCAGTACTTC. This codes for CASSGSRGPRGETQYF. The V gene is TRBV13, the J gene TRBJ2-5; D may be TRBD1 or TRBD2 (5 bases each). The CDR3 has 16 amino acids. The germline V and J ends were trimmed by 5 bases and 4 bases, with 20 bases remaining between them. Germline CDR1 PRHDT, CDR2 FYEKMQ (reference sequence).

This rearrangement joins TRBV28 to TRBJ1-1; 7 positions match TRBD1. V lost 3 bases to trimming and J lost 0 bases; unmatched junction nucleotides: 1. The CDR3 runs to 14 residues. The germline V gene encodes CDR1 MDHEN and CDR2 SYDVKM. CDR3: CASSLDRMNTEAFF. The CDR3 DNA sequence: TGTGCCAGCAGTTTGGACAGGATGAACACTGAAGCTTTCTTT.

This sequence joins TRBV5-6 and TRBJ1-1; 7 positions agree with TRBD1. The germline V gene encodes CDR1 SGHDT and CDR2 YYEEEE. The CDR3 has 16 residues. Trimming at V came to 4 bases and at J to 6 bases, leaving 15 bases not matched to a gene. Written as DNA, the CDR3 is TGTGCCAGCAGCCCACGGGGGAGGGGGCGCACCGCTGAAGCTTTCTTT. As protein: CASSPRGRGRTAEAFF.

The chain carries TRBV24-1 and TRBJ1-2; D is uncertain. The germline V gene has CDR1 KGHDR and CDR2 SFDVKD. V lost 5 bases and J lost 4, with 10 bases in between. CDR3 length: 13 amino acids. DNA for the CDR3: TGTGCCACCAGTGCCGACTCAGCCTATGGCTACACCTTC. Translating it yields CATSADSAYGYTF.

J is TRBJ1-1 and V is TRBV5-5; TRBD1 matches 10 bases. Germline V CDR1 and CDR2: SGHKS, YYEKEE (reference sequence). J was trimmed by 1 base and V by 6 bases; bases with no gene match: 3. This CDR3 is built from 14 residues. The DNA for the CDR3 is TGTGCCAGCAAACGGGACAGGGGGAACACTGAAGCTTTCTTT. Protein sequence: CASKRDRGNTEAFF.

This rearrangement joins TRBV5-1 to TRBJ2-3, with TRBD2 as a possible D gene (5 bases). V gave up 1 base and J gave up 4 bases, with 13 bases separating them. The CDR3 has 15 residues. CDR1 is SGHRS, CDR2 YFSETQ, per germline. The DNA for the CDR3 is TGCGCCAGCAGCTTGCCAGATGGTAGCGCAGATACGCAGTATTTT. It translates to CASSLPDGSADTQYF.

This chain uses TRBV5-6 with TRBJ1-2, with D maybe TRBD1 (5 bases). In germline, CDR1 is SGHDT, CDR2 YYEEEE. Trimming stripped 2 bases from V and 2 bases from J, with 16 bases between. The CDR3 consists of 16 residues. CDR3 nucleotide sequence: TGTGCCAGCAGCTTATACGGGGCAACTCAGAACTATGGCTACACCTTC. Translation gives CASSLYGATQNYGYTF.

The rearrangement uses TRBV28 and TRBJ2-1; tentative D call: TRBD2 (5 bases). The V end lost 6 bases, the J end lost 6 bases, and 15 bases lay between the germline ends. This CDR3 contains 14 residues. Germline V CDR1 and CDR2: MDHEN, SYDVKM. CDR3 region: CASRAQRVSNEQFF. Written as DNA, the CDR3 is TGTGCCAGCAGAGCCCAGAGGGTTAGCAATGAGCAGTTCTTC.

This chain uses TRBV5-6 with TRBJ2-2; D uncertain. Germline lookup yields CDR1 SGHDT and CDR2 YYEEEE. The CDR3 runs 13 residues. Trimming pared 4 bases from V and 5 bases from J, leaving 9 bases between. This CDR3 reads CASSRPGTGELFF. The CDR3 bases are TGTGCCAGCAGCCGACCTGGAACCGGGGAGCTGTTTTTT.

V gene TRBV7-8 combines with J gene TRBJ1-1; D unresolved. CDR1 SGHVS and CDR2 FQNEAQ come from the germline V gene. The CDR3 runs to 12 residues. The ends were cut back, 5 bases at V and 11 bases at J, with 15 bases in the middle. The CDR3 is CASSPMALRAFF. The CDR3 nucleotides are TGTGCCAGCAGCCCGATGGCCCTGCGGGCTTTCTTT.

This chain uses TRBV5-1 with TRBJ2-2, with 9 bases aligning to TRBD1. The V gene's germline CDR1 is SGHRS and CDR2 YFSETQ. V dropped 2 bases and J dropped 3; count of bases not matched to a gene: 2. CDR3 length: 15 residues. The CDR3 is CASSFGDRDTGELFF. In nucleotides, the CDR3 is TGCGCCAGCAGCTTCGGGGACAGGGACACCGGGGAGCTGTTTTTT.

The V and J genes are TRBV6-5 and TRBJ1-5; TRBD1 agrees at 10 bases. CDR3 length equals 14 residues. CDR1 is MNHEY, CDR2 SVGAGI, per germline. Trimming at V came to 7 bases and at J to 5 bases, leaving 5 bases not matched to a gene. The CDR3 loop reads CASTRTGGYQPQHF. CDR3 nucleotides: TGTGCCAGCACTCGGACAGGGGGTTATCAGCCCCAGCATTTT.

This chain joins TRBV6-2 or TRBV6-3 and TRBJ2-2; 7 bases fit TRBD1. The germline gives CDR1 MNHEY, CDR2 SVGEGT. V lost 5 bases and J lost 2; bases outside the gene matches: 11. The CDR3 covers 17 residues. CDR3 loop: CASSTHRGWFNTGELFF. The CDR3, as DNA: TGTGCCAGCAGTACCCACAGGGGTTGGTTTAACACCGGGGAGCTGTTTTTT.

J is TRBJ1-2 and V is TRBV27, with a tentative D call TRBD1 (5 bases). This CDR3 is 16 amino acids long. V lost 8 bases, J lost 7 bases, and 26 bases lay in between. CDR1 is MNHEY, CDR2 SMNVEV, per germline (reference sequence). CDR3 loop: CASCPTDGRKRGGYTF. CDR3 sequence (DNA): TGTGCCAGCTGTCCGACGGACGGGCGCAAAAGGGGTGGCTACACCTTC.

This clone was detected only a few times. An end of the junction does not agree with germline; a read error may underlie this. The chain joins TRBV9 to TRBJ2-2; D tentatively reads TRBD1 or TRBD2 (6 bases each). The CDR3 runs to 16 residues. The germline V gene encodes CDR1 SGDLS and CDR2 YYNGEE. CDR3 loop: CASRVGGTGNTGELFF. CDR3 sequence (DNA): TGTGCCAGCAGGGTAGGGGGGACCGGGAACACCGGGGAGCTGTTTTTT.

This chain links TRBV18 with TRBJ2-2, with D tentatively TRBD1 (5 bases). The V gene's germline CDR1 is KGHSH and CDR2 LQKENI. V lost 5 bases, J lost 0 bases, and 10 bases lay in between. This CDR3 has 15 amino acids. Here the CDR3 reads CASSGADANTGELFF. The CDR3 DNA reads TGTGCCAGCTCAGGGGCAGACGCGAACACCGGGGAGCTGTTTTTT.

The CDR3 DNA sequence: TGTGCCAGCAGCGCCCTTCTTTCAGGGATTGAAACCCAGTACTTC. Protein product: CASSALLSGIETQYF. The chain employs TRBV9 and TRBJ2-5; a weak D match, TRBD1 (5 bases). V was clipped by 3 bases and J by 8 bases, with 20 bases between them. The germline V gene has CDR1 SGDLS and CDR2 YYNGEE. This CDR3 comprises 15 residues.

The CDR3 loop reads CASSLTGTGELFF. DNA for the CDR3: TGCGCCAGCAGCTTAACGGGAACCGGGGAGCTGTTTTTT. The chain couples TRBV5-1 to TRBJ2-2; maybe TRBD2 (5 bases). This CDR3 region has 13 residues. CDR1 and CDR2 from the germline V gene are SGHRS and YFSETQ. The V end lost 2 bases, the J end lost 5 bases, and 7 bases lay between the germline ends.

V is TRBV30 and J is TRBJ2-1; 11 positions agree with TRBD1. V was clipped by 3 bases and J by 1 base; unmatched bases: 5. Germline lookup yields CDR1 GTSNPN and CDR2 SVGIG (reference sequence). CDR3 length: 16 amino acids. For the CDR3, the DNA is TGTGCCTGGAGGTCCGGGACAGGGGGATCCTACAATGAGCAGTTCTTC. Amino acids: CAWRSGTGGSYNEQFF.

This chain connects TRBV27 to TRBJ2-7, with TRBD1 identical over 10 bases. Losses at the gene ends were 0 bases for V and 11 bases for J; bases not matched to a gene: 13. Per germline, CDR1 MNHEY and CDR2 SMNVEV (reference sequence). The CDR3 totals 16 residues. CDR3 bases: TGTGCCAGCAGTTTATCGATAATTGAGGGGACAGGGGTAGAGTACGTC. Translation: CASSLSIIEGTGVEYV.